Below, 26 T cell receptor beta chains from the same sample are listed, as sequenced in a study of graft-versus-host responses after intestinal transplantation. Method: immunoSEQ multiplex PCR; TCRdb's copy keeps in-frame clones and lacks some. The sample includes roughly 97,000 clones, around 90% of them seen just once. Here the sequenced sample was PBMCs, taken roughly 410 days after intestinal transplant. The origin of the receptors is a human patient who received an intestinal transplant, so some T cells may come from the graft donor.

The chain links TRBV9 to TRBJ2-5; D may match TRBD1 or TRBD2 (5 bases each). The CDR3 extends over 16 amino acids. Germline CDR1 is SGDLS and CDR2 is YYNGEE. Deletions cut 4 bases from V and 5 bases from J, with 21 bases between. The CDR3 DNA follows: TGTGCCAGCAGCCATTCCGGGACCACAGTTGGGGAGACCCAGTACTTC. Residues: CASSHSGTTVGETQYF.

The rearrangement links TRBV6-1 to TRBJ2-2; D is perhaps TRBD2 (5 bases). V lost 4 bases and J lost 0, with 6 bases in between. CDR3 size: 14 residues. The germline CDR1 and CDR2 sequences are MNHNS and SASEGT. The CDR3 DNA is TGTGCCAGCAGTGGGACTCCGAACACCGGGGAGCTGTTTTTT. It is translated as CASSGTPNTGELFF.

Written as DNA, the CDR3 is TGTGCCAGCAGTCTATTACTAGCGGGGCGCGGTGAGCAGTTCTTC. It encodes CASSLLLAGRGEQFF. This chain connects TRBV6-5 to TRBJ2-1; the match to TRBD2 covers 10 bases. Trimming cost V 5 bases and J 9 bases; bases outside gene matches: 10. From germline, CDR1 is MNHEY and CDR2 SVGAGI. CDR3 length: 15 residues.

The chain has TRBV7-2 and TRBJ1-2; TRBD1 aligns across 7 bases. The length of the CDR3 is 14 residues. After removal of 7 bases from V and 8 bases from J, the junction contained 13 bases not matched to a gene. Germline V gene sequence: CDR1 SGHTA, CDR2 FQGNSA. DNA of the CDR3: TGTGCCAGCACCCAATGGCGGGACAGAGAGGGCTACACCTTC. Its protein is CASTQWRDREGYTF.

The chain has TRBV18 and TRBJ1-3, with TRBD1 identical over 7 bases. The length of the CDR3 is 17 residues. V trimming: 6 bases; J trimming: 0 bases; junction bases outside the gene matches: 11. The germline V gene encodes CDR1 KGHSH and CDR2 LQKENI. The CDR3 DNA is TGTGCCAGCTCCCCGGAGGCAGGGGGAGTCTCTGGAAACACCATATATTTT. It is translated as CASSPEAGGVSGNTIYF.

The V gene is TRBV6-6, the J gene TRBJ2-7; the match to TRBD2 covers 12 bases. The CDR3 sequence is 14 residues long. Germline CDR1 reads MNHNY; CDR2 reads SVGAGI (reference sequence). V dropped 5 bases and J dropped 6; count of bases not matched to a gene: 5. DNA for the CDR3: TGTGCCAGCAGTCCTCTAGCGGGGGGGCGCGAGCAGTACTTC. Its translation is CASSPLAGGREQYF.

This clone turned up a few times. The chain employs TRBV10-3 and TRBJ2-2, with D tentatively TRBD1 (6 bases). The V end lost 6 bases, the J end lost 5 bases, and 16 bases lay between the germline ends. This CDR3 spans 15 amino acids. The germline gives CDR1 ENHRY, CDR2 SYGVKD. Here the CDR3 reads CAIRVTGMGTGELFF. The CDR3 bases are TGTGCCATCAGGGTAACAGGGATGGGGACCGGGGAGCTGTTTTTT.

The V call is TRBV10-3, the J call TRBJ2-3, with 11 nucleotides matching TRBD2. V lost 6 bases, J lost 3 bases, and 8 bases stayed unmatched. The CDR3 length is 16 residues. Germline values: CDR1 ENHRY, CDR2 SYGVKD. CDR3 in DNA: TGTGCCATCAGAGCCCCGGGACTAGCGGAGACAGATACGCAGTATTTT. Residues: CAIRAPGLAETDTQYF.

The CDR3: CASSGQGGATNEKLFF. Here the CDR3 DNA reads TGCGCCAGCAGCGGCCAGGGGGGTGCAACTAATGAAAAACTGTTTTTT. The V call is TRBV5-1, the J call TRBJ1-4; the match to TRBD1 covers 7 bases. The CDR3 covers 16 residues. Looked up from germline, CDR1 is SGHRS and CDR2 is YFSETQ. With V trimmed by 4 bases and J by 0 bases, 6 bases remained unmatched.

The chain links TRBV6-5 to TRBJ1-1; D gene uncertain. V lost 1 base, J lost 7 bases, and 4 bases lay in between. Germline V CDR1 and CDR2: MNHEY, SVGAGI. The CDR3 has 11 residues. In nucleotides, the CDR3 is TGTGCCAGCAGTTACTACGATGAAGCTTTCTTT. It is translated as CASSYYDEAFF.

The chain recombines TRBV6-6 with TRBJ2-7; the D gene is possibly TRBD1 (7 bases). The V gene's germline CDR1 is MNHNY and CDR2 SVGAGI (reference sequence). Trimming stripped 6 bases from V and 6 bases from J, with 21 bases between. The CDR3 is 15 amino acids. The CDR3 is CASSPGGPPFLEQYF. The CDR3 DNA reads as TGTGCCAGCAGCCCAGGGGGGCCGCCCTTCCTCGAGCAGTACTTC.

This sequence joins TRBV5-6 and TRBJ1-3; 9 positions agree with TRBD1. The CDR3 is made up of 17 amino acids. V shed 3 bases and J 2 bases; nucleotides not matched to a gene: 9. Germline CDR1 is SGHDT and CDR2 is YYEEEE. The CDR3 reads CASSSLPGTGTGNTIYF. The CDR3 DNA reads as TGTGCCAGCAGCTCCCTTCCGGGGACAGGGACTGGAAACACCATATATTTT.

The chain recombines TRBV5-1 with TRBJ2-1; 9 nucleotides line up with TRBD1. This CDR3 is 16 amino acids long. The germline CDR1 and CDR2 sequences are SGHRS and YFSETQ. V trimming: 3 bases; J trimming: 1 base; junction bases outside the gene matches: 5. The CDR3 DNA follows: TGCGCCAGCAGCTCCCGACAGGGGGGATCCTACAATGAGCAGTTCTTC. Protein: CASSSRQGGSYNEQFF. Supplemented by reference TRBV5-1 and TRBJ2-1, the full variable domain reads KAGVTQTPRYLIKTRGQQVTLSCSPISGHRSVSWYQQTPGQGLQFLFEYFSETQRNKGNFPGRFSGRQFSNSRSEMNVSTLELGDSALYLCASSSRQGGSYNEQFFGPGTRLTVL.

The chain couples TRBV6-5 to TRBJ2-2; 8 bases are a match to TRBD2. The germline gives CDR1 MNHEY, CDR2 SVGAGI. The junction had 6 bases not matched to a gene; V was cut back by 6 bases and J by 3 bases. The CDR3 runs to 15 residues. CDR3 sequence (DNA): TGTGCCAGCAGCGGGAGGGGGGCGGACACCGGGGAGCTGTTTTTT. It encodes CASSGRGADTGELFF.

CDR3 protein: CASSPWGIGNYGYTF. The CDR3 coding sequence is TGTGCCAGCAGCCCGTGGGGTATAGGAAACTATGGCTACACCTTC. The V and J genes are TRBV5-6 and TRBJ1-2; no firm D call. The CDR3 totals 15 residues. V was cut by 4 bases and J by 2 bases, with 15 bases left in between. CDR1 SGHDT and CDR2 YYEEEE come from the germline V gene.

CDR3 loop: CASSPHLVGDSHRGIYNSPLHF. The CDR3 coding sequence is TGTGCCAGCAGCCCTCATCTTGTAGGGGACTCTCACAGAGGGATATATAATTCACCCCTCCACTTT. The V call is TRBV14, the J call TRBJ1-6, with a weak D call TRBD1 (5 bases). The V and J ends lost 4 bases and 4 bases respectively, with 32 bases between them. Germline CDR1 is SGHDN and CDR2 is FVKESK. The CDR3 has 22 residues.

The J gene is TRBJ2-7, the V gene TRBV5-4, with 8 bases identical to TRBD2. The CDR3 runs to 15 residues. CDR1 and CDR2 (germline): SGHNT, YYREEE (reference sequence). The V segment lost 1 base and the J segment 6 bases; nucleotides outside the gene matches: 9. The CDR3 bases are TGTGCCAGCAGCTTGTACGGGGGGGGCCGTTCCGAGCAGTACTTC. Its protein product is CASSLYGGGRSEQYF.

The chain combines TRBV5-1 with TRBJ2-1; 11 nucleotides line up with TRBD2. V lost 2 bases and J lost 3; bases outside the gene matches: 4. The length of the CDR3 is 16 residues. Germline CDR1 and CDR2: SGHRS and YFSETQ. CDR3 coding DNA: TGCGCCAGCAGCTTTATAGCGGGGGGGAACTACAATGAGCAGTTCTTC. This gives the protein CASSFIAGGNYNEQFF.

The chain recombines TRBV2 with TRBJ2-7; possibly TRBD2 for D (5 bases). The germline gives CDR1 SNHLY, CDR2 FYNNEI. The CDR3 consists of 13 residues. V gave up 6 bases and J gave up 2 bases, with 11 bases separating them. CDR3 in amino acids: CASRASSAYEQYF. The CDR3 bases are TGTGCCAGCAGGGCTAGCAGTGCCTACGAGCAGTACTTC.

V and J are TRBV6-5 and TRBJ2-7, with 9 bases identical to TRBD2. Germline trimming cut 7 bases from V and 0 bases from J; bases unmatched to any gene: 7. Germline-derived CDR1 and CDR2 are MNHEY and SVGAGI. CDR3 size: 15 residues. DNA of the CDR3: TGTGCCAGCAAGGCGGGGGGGTCAGGCTCCTACGAGCAGTACTTC. This gives the protein CASKAGGSGSYEQYF.

The chain recombines TRBV7-9 with TRBJ2-7, with 7 bases matching TRBD2. The germline gives CDR1 SEHNR, CDR2 FQNEAQ (reference sequence). The J segment lost 0 bases and the V segment lost 1 base, leaving 0 bases of the junction unmatched. The CDR3 contains 14 residues. In DNA form, the CDR3 reads TGTGCCAGCAGCTTAGGGGGGGGCTCCTACGAGCAGTACTTC. This encodes CASSLGGGSYEQYF.

The gene calls are TRBV4-2 and TRBJ2-7, with D hard to call. This CDR3 comprises 16 residues. Trimming took 1 base from V and 0 from J, leaving 13 bases between them. Germline CDR1 reads LGHNA; CDR2 reads YNFKEQ. The DNA of the CDR3 is TGTGCCAGCAGCCAAGCGTCGGTGCCCAGCTCCTACGAGCAGTACTTC. Its protein is CASSQASVPSSYEQYF.

Here the CDR3 DNA reads TGCAGCGCTTCCTCCGGGACAGGATACGAGCAGTACTTC. The encoded protein is CSASSGTGYEQYF. V and J are TRBV29-1 and TRBJ2-5, with 8 bases lining up with TRBD1. The tail of the sequence fits TRBJ2-7 better, so the J call may be wrong. The CDR3 sequence is 13 residues long. Germline V gene lookup returns CDR1 SQVTM and CDR2 ANQGSEA.

The V call is TRBV7-8, the J call TRBJ2-5; D perhaps matches TRBD2 (6 bases). This CDR3 is 15 amino acids long. V lost 5 bases and J 2 bases, leaving 15 bases between the germline ends. The germline CDR1 and CDR2 sequences are SGHVS and FQNEAQ. Here the CDR3 reads CASSPSGGIQETQYF. The CDR3 nucleotides are TGTGCCAGCAGCCCCAGTGGGGGGATTCAAGAGACCCAGTACTTC.

The J gene is TRBJ2-5, the V gene TRBV18; the D gene is possibly TRBD1 (6 bases). The CDR3 extends over 14 amino acids. Trimming left V 6 bases short and J 2 bases short, with 13 bases between. Germline CDR1 is KGHSH and CDR2 is LQKENI. The CDR3 DNA reads TGTGCCAGCTCTTACAGGGTAGGGCAAGAGACCCAGTACTTC. It translates to CASSYRVGQETQYF.

DNA for the CDR3: TGTGCCATCAGTGAGTCGGACCGGGCCTACGAGCAGTACTTC. It encodes CAISESDRAYEQYF. The chain has TRBV10-3 and TRBJ2-7; D unresolved. Trimming left V 0 bases short and J 2 bases short, with 8 bases between. The CDR3 sequence is 14 residues long. The V gene's germline CDR1 is ENHRY and CDR2 SYGVKD.